These T cell receptor beta chains were read from a single sample in a study of T cells after yellow fever vaccination. TCRdb reprocessed the 5' RACE reads via MiXCR and lists one record per CDR3 protein. The repertoire includes nearly 350,000 distinct CDR3 sequences, approximately 8% of them detected once, and roughly 15% sits in the top ten. The sample consisted of PBMCs, taken roughly 47 days after the first yellow fever vaccination. Receptor source: a man aged 18 to 29 who received the YFV17D yellow fever vaccine. Each CDR3 is given with its conserved first and last residue. A D gene is named only where the DNA matches it firmly. Only part of the rows carry a size: once, few, many, or a class if the clone is expanded.

clone size: .; D gene: TRBD1; V gene: TRBV4-1; J gene: TRBJ1-5; CDR3 protein: CASSQDRGDSNQPQHF; CDR3 DNA: TGCGCCAGCAGCCAGGACAGGGGGGATAGCAATCAGCCCCAGCATTTT
clone size: few; D gene: TRBD1; V gene: TRBV18; J gene: TRBJ2-1; CDR3 protein: CASSLTGTASYNEQFF; CDR3 DNA: TGTGCCAGCTCCCTAACCGGGACAGCCTCCTACAATGAGCAGTTCTTC
clone size: few; D gene: TRBD2; V gene: TRBV5-1; J gene: TRBJ2-3; CDR3 protein: CASSSGTSWNTDTQYF; CDR3 DNA: TGCGCCAGCAGCTCGGGGACTAGCTGGAACACAGATACGCAGTATTTT
clone size: few; D gene: TRBD1; V gene: TRBV30; J gene: TRBJ1-2; CDR3 protein: CAWSDNRGYYGYTF; CDR3 DNA: TGTGCCTGGAGTGACAACAGGGGTTACTATGGCTACACCTTC
clone size: .; D gene: TRBD1; V gene: TRBV6-5; J gene: TRBJ1-6; CDR3 protein: CASSYTRDRVSPLHF; CDR3 DNA: TGTGCCAGCAGTTACACCCGGGACAGGGTTTCACCCCTCCACTTT
clone size: few; D gene: .; V gene: TRBV18; J gene: TRBJ1-5; CDR3 protein: CASSGANNQPQHF; CDR3 DNA: TGTGCCAGCTCAGGGGCAAACAATCAGCCCCAGCATTTT
clone size: few; D gene: TRBD2; V gene: TRBV7-8; J gene: TRBJ2-5; CDR3 protein: CASSPRTSGYQETQYF; CDR3 DNA: TGTGCCAGCAGCCCCAGGACTAGCGGTTATCAAGAGACCCAGTACTTC
clone size: .; D gene: .; V gene: TRBV7-2; J gene: TRBJ1-2; CDR3 protein: CASSWPGKGPNYGYTF; CDR3 DNA: TGTGCCAGCAGCTGGCCAGGGAAGGGGCCAAACTATGGCTACACCTTC
clone size: few; D gene: .; V gene: TRBV3-1; J gene: TRBJ2-7; CDR3 protein: CASSQSPALSYEQYF; CDR3 DNA: TGTGCCAGCAGCCAGAGTCCAGCGCTCTCCTACGAGCAGTACTTC
clone size: .; D gene: .; V gene: TRBV28; J gene: TRBJ2-1; CDR3 protein: CASTPAVSYNEQFF; CDR3 DNA: TGTGCCAGCACCCCGGCGGTATCCTACAATGAGCAGTTCTTC
clone size: many; D gene: .; V gene: TRBV7-2; J gene: TRBJ2-3; CDR3 protein: CASSPSHSVDTQYF; CDR3 DNA: TGTGCCAGCAGCCCCTCACACTCGGTCGATACGCAGTATTTT
clone size: once; D gene: TRBD1; V gene: TRBV5-4; J gene: TRBJ2-5; CDR3 protein: CASSRPGQALTETQYF; CDR3 DNA: TGTGCCAGCAGCCGTCCGGGACAGGCTTTGACAGAGACCCAGTACTTC
clone size: few; D gene: TRBD1; V gene: TRBV5-1; J gene: TRBJ1-1; CDR3 protein: CASSPGTGGFSDTEAFF; CDR3 DNA: TGCGCCAGCAGCCCCGGGACAGGGGGCTTTTCGGACACTGAAGCTTTCTTT
clone size: few; D gene: .; V gene: TRBV7-2; J gene: TRBJ1-6; CDR3 protein: CASSFAPSQGSPLHF; CDR3 DNA: TGTGCCAGCAGCTTTGCCCCCTCTCAGGGTTCACCCCTCCACTTT
clone size: many; D gene: .; V gene: TRBV28; J gene: TRBJ1-5; CDR3 protein: CASSVNQPQHF; CDR3 DNA: TGTGCCAGCAGCGTTAATCAGCCCCAGCATTTT